The next 27 T cell receptor beta chains were all read from a single sample in a study of blood T cell repertoires in COVID-19. Data came from immunoSEQ multiplex PCR; TCRdb stores just in-frame clones and leaves some out. The sample holds more than 400,000 clones, about nine tenths seen once. Input material: PBMCs or T cells enriched from blood (not recorded which). These receptors were taken from a young woman who had recovered from COVID-19.

The table lists this clone with a few counts. V usage is TRBV7-9 and J usage is TRBJ1-4; 7 nucleotides align to TRBD1. V gave up 4 bases and J gave up 8 bases; unmatched junction bases: 7. The CDR3 sequence is 14 residues long. CDR1 and CDR2 (germline): SEHNR, FQNEAQ (reference sequence). The CDR3 loop reads CASSSEGAREKLFF. The DNA of the CDR3 is TGTGCCAGCAGCTCGGAGGGGGCGAGGGAAAAACTGTTTTTT. The complete variable domain, with remaining parts taken from reference TRBV7-9 and TRBJ1-4, reads DTGVSQNPRHKITKRGQNVTFRCDPISEHNRLYWYRQTLGQGPEFLTYFQNEAQLEKSRLLSDRFSAERPKGSFSTLEIQRTEQGDSAMYLCASSSEGAREKLFFGSGTQLSVL.

The gene calls are TRBV7-6 and TRBJ2-3; 9 bases match TRBD2. Germline V CDR1 and CDR2: SGHVS, FNYEAQ. The CDR3 consists of 15 residues. V dropped 3 bases and J dropped 0; count of bases not matched to a gene: 1. CDR3 sequence reads: CASSLLAGSTDTQYF. CDR3 coding DNA: TGTGCCAGCAGCTTGCTAGCGGGGAGCACAGATACGCAGTATTTT.

The chain joins TRBV2 to TRBJ2-1; TRBD2 matches at 9 bases. Trimming removed 2 bases from V and 9 bases from J; junction bases left unmatched: 11. Germline CDR1 and CDR2: SNHLY and FYNNEI. The CDR3 extends over 16 amino acids. The CDR3 spells CASSEPVAGGQGEQFF. DNA for the CDR3: TGTGCCAGCAGTGAACCAGTTGCGGGGGGGCAGGGTGAGCAGTTCTTC.

CDR3 protein: CASSSKTGSYGYTF. The CDR3 DNA is TGCGCCAGCAGCTCGAAGACAGGAAGCTATGGCTACACCTTC. The chain is built from TRBV5-1 and TRBJ1-2; TRBD1 might be the D (6 bases). Germline V gene data show CDR1 as SGHRS and CDR2 as YFSETQ. The length of the CDR3 is 14 residues. Trimming removed 3 bases from V and 4 bases from J, with 13 bases in between.

This sequence joins TRBV7-8 and TRBJ2-2; TRBD2 agrees at 9 bases. Per germline, CDR1 SGHVS and CDR2 FQNEAQ. V lost 1 base to trimming and J lost 2 bases; unmatched junction nucleotides: 8. The CDR3 is 18 amino acids. The CDR3 loop reads CASSLEGLAGSNTGELFF. The CDR3 DNA reads as TGTGCCAGCAGCTTAGAAGGGCTAGCGGGGAGCAACACCGGGGAGCTGTTTTTT.

This chain links TRBV5-1 with TRBJ2-3; TRBD2 is a possible D gene (6 bases). There are 14 residues in the CDR3. From germline, CDR1 is SGHRS and CDR2 YFSETQ. The germline V and J ends were trimmed by 0 bases and 5 bases, with 10 bases remaining between them. The CDR3 loop reads CASSLEPGEDTQYF. Here the CDR3 DNA reads TGCGCCAGCAGCTTGGAGCCGGGGGAAGATACGCAGTATTTT.

The chain recombines TRBV13 with TRBJ2-1; 8 nucleotides match TRBD1. The CDR3 has 14 amino acids. Germline V CDR1 and CDR2: PRHDT, FYEKMQ (reference sequence). The J segment lost 6 bases and the V segment lost 5 bases, leaving 6 bases of the junction unmatched. CDR3 region: CASSPYGQGNEQFF. The CDR3, as DNA: TGTGCCAGCAGCCCATACGGACAGGGCAATGAGCAGTTCTTC.

This clone was found a few times. The chain has TRBV6-5 and TRBJ2-7; the D gene is possibly TRBD1 (5 bases). V shed 6 bases and J shed 0 bases, with 15 bases lying between them. Per germline, CDR1 MNHEY and CDR2 SVGAGI. There are 15 residues in the CDR3. CDR3 nucleotides: TGTGCCAGCAGCCGGACGGAAACAGGCTCCTACGAGCAGTACTTC. It specifies CASSRTETGSYEQYF.

This chain uses TRBV7-6 with TRBJ2-5; TRBD2 might be the D (6 bases). The V end was cut by 1 base, the J end by 3 bases, with 6 bases between. CDR1 is SGHVS and CDR2 is FNYEAQ in the germline V gene. The CDR3 runs to 13 residues. In DNA, the CDR3 is TGTGCCAGCAGCTTAGGGGAGGAAGAGACCCAGTACTTC. The encoded protein is CASSLGEEETQYF.

The V and J genes are TRBV27 and TRBJ2-4, with 10 bases aligning to TRBD2. V was pared by 2 bases and J by 5 bases, with 12 bases of the junction left unmatched. The CDR3 runs to 18 residues. In germline, CDR1 is MNHEY, CDR2 SMNVEV (reference sequence). The CDR3 loop is CASSLRAGGPAIQNIQYF. CDR3 coding DNA: TGTGCCAGCAGTTTAAGAGCGGGGGGGCCTGCAATACAAAACATTCAGTACTTC.

The CDR3: CASSFPLSGGELFF. CDR3 in DNA: TGTGCCAGCAGCTTTCCCCTTTCAGGCGGGGAGCTGTTTTTT. V gene TRBV5-4 combines with J gene TRBJ2-2; D remains ambiguous. CDR3 length: 14 amino acids. Per the germline V gene, CDR1 is SGHNT and CDR2 is YYREEE (reference sequence). V lost 2 bases and J 7 bases, leaving 12 bases between the germline ends.

A single count supports this clone. This sequence joins TRBV4-2 and TRBJ2-1; 8 positions agree with TRBD2. Germline V gene sequence: CDR1 LGHNA, CDR2 YNFKEQ. CDR3 size: 15 residues. Losses at the gene ends were 4 bases for V and 4 bases for J; bases not matched to a gene: 6. As DNA, the CDR3 is TGTGCCAGCAGCCCCCCCGGGGGGGCATACAATGAGCAGTTCTTC. Translating it yields CASSPPGGAYNEQFF.

The chain is built from TRBV6-2 or TRBV6-3 and TRBJ2-3, with 9 positions matching TRBD2. The ends lost 5 bases at V and 3 bases at J; junction bases unmatched: 6. This CDR3 has 15 amino acids. Germline CDR1 and CDR2: MNHEY and SVGEGT. The CDR3 here is CASSVAGASTDTQYF. As DNA, the CDR3 is TGTGCCAGCAGTGTAGCGGGGGCTTCTACAGATACGCAGTATTTT.

CDR3 sequence: CAWSVPGYGYTF. In nucleotides, the CDR3 is TGTGCCTGGAGTGTCCCAGGATATGGCTACACCTTC. The chain combines TRBV30 with TRBJ1-2; D is unresolved. The CDR3 length is 12 residues. The germline gives CDR1 GTSNPN, CDR2 SVGIG (reference sequence). The V and J ends lost 0 bases and 5 bases respectively, with 7 bases between them.

For this clone: Within the sample, other DNA sequences also encode this same CDR3. This chain joins TRBV7-8 and TRBJ1-4; 8 bases map to TRBD1. The CDR3 loop spans 13 amino acids. Trimming took 5 bases from V and 5 from J; bases not matched to a gene: 1. Germline V gene sequence: CDR1 SGHVS, CDR2 FQNEAQ. The CDR3: CASSRQGNEKLFF. In nucleotides, the CDR3 is TGTGCCAGCAGCAGACAGGGGAATGAAAAACTGTTTTTT.

CDR3 nucleotides: TGCAGTGTAAATCCGGGACAGGGCCTTGGCTACACCTTC. Translated: CSVNPGQGLGYTF. The chain has TRBV29-1 and TRBJ1-2; 9 nucleotides line up with TRBD1. This CDR3 contains 13 residues. CDR1 is SQVTM, CDR2 ANQGSEA, per germline.

CDR3 residues: CASSVTGGAGNTIYF. Written as DNA, the CDR3 is TGTGCCAGCAGCGTTACAGGGGGCGCTGGAAACACCATATATTTT. The genes are TRBV7-6 and TRBJ1-3, with 9 nucleotides matching TRBD1. Germline V gene sequence: CDR1 SGHVS, CDR2 FNYEAQ. V was pared by 5 bases and J by 2 bases, with 4 bases of the junction left unmatched. This CDR3 is 15 amino acids long.

This clone was seen a handful of times. V and J are TRBV27 and TRBJ2-1, with D unresolved. This CDR3 spans 13 amino acids. The ends were cut back, 2 bases at V and 6 bases at J, with 8 bases in the middle. From germline, CDR1 is MNHEY and CDR2 SMNVEV (reference sequence). In nucleotides, the CDR3 is TGTGCCAGCAGTTTAAACGGAGTCAATGAGCAGTTCTTC. It specifies CASSLNGVNEQFF.

The J gene is TRBJ1-6, the V gene TRBV4-2, with 8 positions matching TRBD1. The J segment lost 8 bases and the V segment lost 4 bases, leaving 7 bases of the junction unmatched. CDR3 length: 15 residues. Germline V gives CDR1 LGHNA, CDR2 YNFKEQ. Here the CDR3 DNA reads TGTGCCAGCAGCCCCGACAGGGGAAGCGATTCACCCCTCCACTTT. It codes for CASSPDRGSDSPLHF.

This chain joins TRBV5-1 and TRBJ2-5, with 9 nucleotides matching TRBD2. CDR3 length: 16 residues. Germline CDR1 SGHRS, CDR2 YFSETQ. Trimming at V came to 1 base and at J to 1 base, leaving 5 bases not matched to a gene. The CDR3 loop is CASSLMAGGAQETQYF. CDR3 nucleotide sequence: TGCGCCAGCAGCTTGATGGCGGGGGGGGCCCAAGAGACCCAGTACTTC.

The chain links TRBV5-1 to TRBJ2-2, with TRBD1 matching 10 bases. The CDR3 spans 14 residues. Germline assignment: CDR1 SGHRS and CDR2 YFSETQ. V was clipped by 3 bases and J by 5 bases; unmatched bases: 1. This CDR3 is CASSSGQGTGELFF. CDR3 nucleotide sequence: TGCGCCAGCAGCTCGGGACAGGGGACCGGGGAGCTGTTTTTT.

DNA for the CDR3: TGTGCCAGCAGCTTCGAAGGGGGCGAACTCAACTATGGCTACACCTTC. Translation: CASSFEGGELNYGYTF. The chain links TRBV5-6 to TRBJ1-2, with TRBD1 matching 7 bases. The ends lost 2 bases at V and 2 bases at J; junction bases unmatched: 9. From germline, CDR1 is SGHDT and CDR2 YYEEEE. This CDR3 is built from 16 residues.

The V and J genes are TRBV7-3 and TRBJ1-1, with D maybe TRBD1 (5 bases). V dropped 5 bases and J dropped 3 bases, with 16 bases sitting between them. The CDR3 is 15 amino acids. In germline, CDR1 is SGHTA, CDR2 FQGTGA. CDR3 DNA sequence: TGTGCCAGCAGCCCTCACACGACAGTAGACACTGAAGCTTTCTTT. Its translation: CASSPHTTVDTEAFF.

The chain employs TRBV12-5 and TRBJ1-3; D unclear. The V gene's germline CDR1 is LGHNT and CDR2 FRNRAP. Trimming removed 1 base from V and 5 bases from J, with 18 bases in between. The length of the CDR3 is 17 residues. CDR3 amino acids: CASGLEPNRLPRNTIYF. The CDR3 DNA follows: TGTGCTAGTGGTTTGGAGCCTAATCGACTGCCTAGAAACACCATATATTTT.

CDR3 in DNA: TGTGCCAGCAGCTTAGTATCTCCAGTATATGGCTACACCTTC. Translation gives CASSLVSPVYGYTF. The rearrangement links TRBV7-8 to TRBJ1-2; D call uncertain. V lost 1 base and J lost 5, with 11 bases in between. The CDR3 covers 14 residues. Germline lookup yields CDR1 SGHVS and CDR2 FQNEAQ.

This chain uses TRBV12-3 or TRBV12-4 with TRBJ1-4; D unresolved. The ends were cut back, 8 bases at V and 8 bases at J, with 9 bases in the middle. The CDR3 loop spans 11 amino acids. This CDR3 reads CASATGEKLFF. The CDR3 DNA reads TGTGCCAGCGCGACGGGGGAAAAACTGTTTTTT.

V gene TRBV6-5 combines with J gene TRBJ1-4; 9 bases are a match to TRBD1. J lost 8 bases, V lost 4 bases, and 11 bases had no gene match. The CDR3 runs to 16 residues. Germline V gene sequence: CDR1 MNHEY, CDR2 SVGAGI. CDR3 DNA sequence: TGTGCCAGCAGTTCCCTACAGGGGGCGCGACGGGAAAAACTGTTTTTT. This codes for CASSSLQGARREKLFF.